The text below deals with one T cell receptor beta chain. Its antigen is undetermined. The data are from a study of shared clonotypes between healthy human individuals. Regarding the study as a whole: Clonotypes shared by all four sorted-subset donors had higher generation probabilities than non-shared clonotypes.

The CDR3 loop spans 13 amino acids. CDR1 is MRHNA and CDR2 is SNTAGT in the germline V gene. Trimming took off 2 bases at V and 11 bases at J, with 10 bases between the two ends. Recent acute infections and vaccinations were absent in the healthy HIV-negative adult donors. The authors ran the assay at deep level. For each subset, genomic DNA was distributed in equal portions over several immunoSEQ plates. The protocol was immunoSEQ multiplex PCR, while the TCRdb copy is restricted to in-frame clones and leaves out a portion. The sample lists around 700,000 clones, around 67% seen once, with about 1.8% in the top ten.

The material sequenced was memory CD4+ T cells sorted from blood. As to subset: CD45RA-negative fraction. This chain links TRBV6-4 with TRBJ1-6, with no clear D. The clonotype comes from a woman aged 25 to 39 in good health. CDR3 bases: TGTGCCAGCAGTGACAGGGAAATGGCACCCCTCCACTTT. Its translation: CASSDREMAPLHF.